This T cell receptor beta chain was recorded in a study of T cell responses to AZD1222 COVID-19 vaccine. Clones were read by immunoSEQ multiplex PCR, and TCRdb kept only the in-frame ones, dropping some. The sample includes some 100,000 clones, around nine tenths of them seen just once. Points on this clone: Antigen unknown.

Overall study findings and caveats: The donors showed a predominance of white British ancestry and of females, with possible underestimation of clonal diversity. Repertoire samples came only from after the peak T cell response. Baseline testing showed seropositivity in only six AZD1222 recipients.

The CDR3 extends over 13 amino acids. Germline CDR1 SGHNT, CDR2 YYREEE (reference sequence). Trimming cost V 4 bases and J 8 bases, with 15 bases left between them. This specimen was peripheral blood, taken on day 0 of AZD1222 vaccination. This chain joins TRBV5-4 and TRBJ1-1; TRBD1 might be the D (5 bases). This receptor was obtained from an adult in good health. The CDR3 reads CASSPRPRGEAFF. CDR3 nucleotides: TGTGCCAGCAGCCCCCGGCCCCGGGGCGAAGCTTTCTTT. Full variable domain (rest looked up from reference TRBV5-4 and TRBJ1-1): ETGVTQSPTHLIKTRGQQVTLRCSSQSGHNTVSWYQQALGQGPQFIFQYYREEENGRGNFPPRFSGLQFPNYSSELNVNALELDDSALYLCASSPRPRGEAFFGQGTRLTVV.